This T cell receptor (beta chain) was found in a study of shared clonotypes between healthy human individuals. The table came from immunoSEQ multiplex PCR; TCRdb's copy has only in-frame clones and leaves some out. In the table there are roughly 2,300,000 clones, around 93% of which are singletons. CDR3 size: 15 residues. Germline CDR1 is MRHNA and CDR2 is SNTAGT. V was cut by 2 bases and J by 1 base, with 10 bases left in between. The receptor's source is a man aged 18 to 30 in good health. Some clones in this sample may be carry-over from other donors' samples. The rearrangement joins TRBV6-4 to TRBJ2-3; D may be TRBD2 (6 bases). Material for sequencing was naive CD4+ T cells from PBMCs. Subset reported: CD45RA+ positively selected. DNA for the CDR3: TGTGCCAGCAGTGACCATCCTAGCGGCACAGATACGCAGTATTTT. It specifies CASSDHPSGTDTQYF.